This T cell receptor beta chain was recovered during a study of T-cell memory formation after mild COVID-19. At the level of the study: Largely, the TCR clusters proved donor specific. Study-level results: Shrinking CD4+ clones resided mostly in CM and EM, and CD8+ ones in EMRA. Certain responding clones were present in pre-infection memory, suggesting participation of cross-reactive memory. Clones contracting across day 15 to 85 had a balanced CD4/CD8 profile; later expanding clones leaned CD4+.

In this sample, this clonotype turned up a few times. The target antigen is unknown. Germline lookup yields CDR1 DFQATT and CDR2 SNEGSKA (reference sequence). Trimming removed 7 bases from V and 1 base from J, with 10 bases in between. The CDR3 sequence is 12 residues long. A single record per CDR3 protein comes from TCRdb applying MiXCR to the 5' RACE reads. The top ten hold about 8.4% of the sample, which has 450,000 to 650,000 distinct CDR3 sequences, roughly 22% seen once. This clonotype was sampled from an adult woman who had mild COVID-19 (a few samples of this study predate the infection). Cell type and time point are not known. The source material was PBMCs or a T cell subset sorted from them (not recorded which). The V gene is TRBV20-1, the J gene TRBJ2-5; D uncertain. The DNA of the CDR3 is TGCAGTGTAGATAGTCGCCAAGAGACCCAGTACTTC. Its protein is CSVDSRQETQYF.